This entry lists 28 T cell receptor beta chains sequenced from one sample in a study of T cell repertoires in cytomegalovirus infection. MiXCR, applied by TCRdb to the reads, yields one record per CDR3 protein. The table lists approximately 240,000 distinct CDR3 sequences, about 12% of them singletons. The material sequenced was PBMCs. The receptor source for this set is a human donor in good health (CMV status not recorded). Some clones in this sample may be carry-over from other donors' samples.

This clonotype was picked up many times. This chain joins TRBV19 and TRBJ1-2; tentative D call: TRBD1 (6 bases). The ends were cut back, 4 bases at V and 4 bases at J, with 10 bases in the middle. This CDR3 is 13 amino acids long. In germline, CDR1 is LNHDA, CDR2 SQIVND (reference sequence). Here the CDR3 reads CASSNREPYGYTF. Here the CDR3 DNA reads TGTGCCAGTAGTAACAGGGAACCCTATGGCTACACCTTC.

The chain joins TRBV24-1 to TRBJ1-2; D gene unclear. V was cut by 8 bases and J by 7 bases, with 25 bases left in between. The CDR3 has 16 residues. The V gene's germline CDR1 is KGHDR and CDR2 SFDVKD. The CDR3 loop reads CATTPATGVKPGGYTF. The DNA for the CDR3 is TGTGCCACCACCCCGGCCACCGGTGTGAAGCCCGGTGGCTACACCTTC.

This chain links TRBV19 with TRBJ1-5; tentatively, D is TRBD1 (5 bases). The length of the CDR3 is 15 residues. The V gene lost 6 bases and the J gene lost 3 bases, with 15 bases spanning the gap. The germline CDR1 and CDR2 sequences are LNHDA and SQIVND (reference sequence). CDR3 sequence reads: CASSLGPDLNQPQHF. The CDR3, as DNA: TGTGCCAGTAGCTTGGGACCCGATCTCAATCAGCCCCAGCATTTT.

V gene TRBV11-2 combines with J gene TRBJ1-1, with no clear D. Trimming cost V 7 bases and J 7 bases, with 19 bases left between them. The CDR3 spans 14 residues. Germline loops: CDR1 SGHAT, CDR2 FQNNGV. In DNA form, the CDR3 reads TGTGCCAGCAACACTGGACTACTATTGGGTGAAGCTTTCTTT. Translated: CASNTGLLLGEAFF.

This clonotype was observed a few times. CDR3 coding DNA: TGCGCCAGCAGCTTGGAAGCAGGGACCGGGGAGCTGTTTTTT. Protein: CASSLEAGTGELFF. The gene calls are TRBV5-1 and TRBJ2-2, with D perhaps matching TRBD1 (5 bases). Germline loops: CDR1 SGHRS, CDR2 YFSETQ. The V gene lost 0 bases and the J gene lost 5 bases, with 8 bases spanning the gap. The CDR3 extends over 14 amino acids.

This clonotype came up a few times. V gene TRBV19 combines with J gene TRBJ2-3, with 10 nucleotides matching TRBD1. Germline V CDR1 and CDR2: LNHDA, SQIVND (reference sequence). This CDR3 has 15 amino acids. V lost 1 base and J lost 6; bases outside the gene matches: 4. Here the CDR3 reads CASSIGGQGLDTQYF. CDR3 coding DNA: TGTGCCAGTAGTATAGGGGGACAGGGGCTGGATACGCAGTATTTT.

V gene TRBV6-6 combines with J gene TRBJ2-1; the match to TRBD2 covers 15 bases. The J segment lost 10 bases and the V segment lost 2 bases, leaving 9 bases of the junction unmatched. The CDR3 covers 17 residues. Germline loops: CDR1 MNHNY, CDR2 SVGAGI (reference sequence). DNA of the CDR3: TGTGCCAGCAGTTACCCCGGACTAGCGGGAGGGCCAAGAGAGCAGTTCTTC. Translated, it gives CASSYPGLAGGPREQFF.

J is TRBJ1-2 and V is TRBV12-3 or TRBV12-4; 10 bases agree with TRBD1. V shed 7 bases and J 3 bases; nucleotides not matched to a gene: 5. CDR3 length: 14 amino acids. In DNA, the CDR3 is TGTGCCAGCACCAGGACAGGGGGGGACTATGGCTACACCTTC. This codes for CASTRTGGDYGYTF.

This clonotype was counted many times. V is TRBV11-3 and J is TRBJ1-1; TRBD1 matches at 8 bases. The CDR3 has 15 residues. Germline loops: CDR1 SGHNT, CDR2 YENEEA. J gave up 4 bases and V 4 bases, and 8 bases lay outside the gene matches. CDR3 in amino acids: CASSYRQGLGTEAFF. CDR3 nucleotide sequence: TGTGCCAGCAGCTACCGACAGGGGTTAGGCACTGAAGCTTTCTTT.

This clonotype was detected ten times or more. The J gene is TRBJ1-2, the V gene TRBV6-1; weak D call: TRBD1 (5 bases). Germline V CDR1 and CDR2: MNHNS, SASEGT. The CDR3 has 14 amino acids. The germline V and J ends were trimmed by 11 bases and 3 bases, with 19 bases remaining between them. Here the CDR3 DNA reads TGTGCCGTCAGGACCAGGGCCATCGACTATGGCTACACCTTC. This sequence encodes CAVRTRAIDYGYTF.

This clonotype occurred many times. The V call is TRBV7-9, the J call TRBJ2-5, with 14 bases lining up with TRBD2. With 4 bases clipped from V and 1 base from J, the junction kept 2 bases outside the gene matches. The CDR3 contains 16 residues. Germline values: CDR1 SEHNR, CDR2 FQNEAQ (reference sequence). This chain's CDR3 is CASSSTSGRVQETQYF. CDR3 DNA: TGTGCCAGCAGCTCGACTAGCGGGAGGGTCCAAGAGACCCAGTACTTC.

The table lists this clonotype with a few counts. The chain recombines TRBV29-1 with TRBJ2-7; D possibly corresponds to TRBD2 (6 bases). Per germline, CDR1 SQVTM and CDR2 ANQGSEA. The germline V and J ends were trimmed by 6 bases and 2 bases, with 11 bases remaining between them. This CDR3 contains 12 residues. This CDR3 is CSVAEGTYEQYF. The DNA for the CDR3 is TGCAGCGTGGCGGAGGGTACCTACGAGCAGTACTTC.

Only a few counts were recorded for this clonotype. The chain recombines TRBV29-1 with TRBJ2-2; 10 bases are a match to TRBD2. Germline lookup yields CDR1 SQVTM and CDR2 ANQGSEA. The trim removed 6 bases at V and 3 bases at J, leaving 4 bases unmatched. The CDR3 is made up of 14 amino acids. The CDR3, as DNA: TGCAGCGTGACCGGGACTAGCGACACCGGGGAGCTGTTTTTT. This translates into CSVTGTSDTGELFF.

This clonotype was seen repeatedly, ten times or more. V is TRBV5-6 and J is TRBJ2-2; D gene uncertain. V gave up 3 bases and J gave up 0 bases, with 15 bases separating them. The CDR3 spans 17 residues. In germline, CDR1 is SGHDT, CDR2 YYEEEE. The CDR3 region is CASSSELRGANTGELFF. The CDR3 DNA follows: TGTGCCAGCAGCTCCGAACTTCGTGGCGCGAACACCGGGGAGCTGTTTTTT.

This clonotype was picked up a small number of times. The genes are TRBV24-1 and TRBJ1-5, with D possibly matching TRBD1 (5 bases). Germline CDR1 is KGHDR and CDR2 is SFDVKD. The CDR3 is 13 residues long. V was pared by 5 bases and J by 6 bases, with 10 bases between. CDR3 coding DNA: TGTGCCACCAGTGCCGGCAGGGCTCAGCCCCAGCATTTT. It is translated as CATSAGRAQPQHF.

This clonotype has ten or more counts. V gene TRBV7-2 combines with J gene TRBJ2-1; TRBD2 matches 7 bases. After removal of 5 bases from V and 7 bases from J, the junction contained 14 bases not matched to a gene. Germline-derived CDR1 and CDR2 are SGHTA and FQGNSA. This CDR3 is 16 amino acids long. The CDR3 reads CASSHASGGSRNEQFF. The CDR3 region has the DNA TGTGCCAGCAGCCACGCCAGCGGCGGGAGTCGGAATGAGCAGTTCTTC.

This sequence joins TRBV30 and TRBJ2-1, with TRBD1 as a possible D gene (5 bases). CDR1 GTSNPN and CDR2 SVGIG come from the germline V gene (reference sequence). V lost 4 bases to trimming and J lost 6 bases, with 16 bases between them. CDR3 length: 14 residues. The DNA of the CDR3 is TGTGCCTGGACCCGTGGCGATAGGGGCAATGAGCAGTTCTTC. This encodes CAWTRGDRGNEQFF. The full variable domain, rest sourced from reference TRBV30 and TRBJ2-1, is SQTIHQWPATLVQPVGSPLSLECTVEGTSNPNLYWYRQAAGRGLQLLFYSVGIGQISSEVPQNLSASRPQDRQFILSSKKLLLSDSGFYLCAWTRGDRGNEQFFGPGTRLTVL.

This clonotype occurred many times. The chain couples TRBV11-3 to TRBJ2-1; weak D call: TRBD1 (5 bases). Germline V gene lookup returns CDR1 SGHNT and CDR2 YENEEA. The CDR3 consists of 13 residues. Trimming removed 2 bases from V and 6 bases from J, with 8 bases in between. The DNA for the CDR3 is TGTGCCAGCAGCTTAAATCAGGGCAATGAGCAGTTCTTC. Translating gives CASSLNQGNEQFF.

This clonotype was observed at least ten times. V gene TRBV7-2 combines with J gene TRBJ2-5; 7 bases map to TRBD2. The V segment lost 2 bases and the J segment 2 bases; nucleotides outside the gene matches: 2. This CDR3 spans 14 amino acids. Germline V gives CDR1 SGHTA, CDR2 FQGNSA. CDR3 sequence: CASSLNGGQETQYF. CDR3 sequence (DNA): TGTGCCAGCAGCTTAAACGGGGGGCAAGAGACCCAGTACTTC.

This clonotype has only a few counts. V and J are TRBV4-3 and TRBJ1-1; D remains ambiguous. This CDR3 is built from 14 residues. Germline lookup yields CDR1 LGHNA and CDR2 YSLEER. Trimming took 0 bases from V and 3 from J, leaving 8 bases between them. CDR3: CASSQDLTYTEAFF. The CDR3 DNA sequence: TGCGCCAGCAGCCAAGACCTCACATACACTGAAGCTTTCTTT.

This clonotype was counted many times. The chain links TRBV7-2 to TRBJ2-5, with a weak D call TRBD2 (5 bases). The CDR3 sequence is 14 residues long. The germline CDR1 and CDR2 sequences are SGHTA and FQGNSA. V shed 5 bases and J shed 4 bases, with 14 bases lying between them. CDR3 nucleotides: TGTGCCAGCAGCATAAACGGGGTAGCAGAGACCCAGTACTTC. This codes for CASSINGVAETQYF.

This sequence joins TRBV5-4 and TRBJ2-5; D might be TRBD2 (6 bases). V was pared by 0 bases and J by 2 bases, with 11 bases between. The CDR3 has 15 amino acids. Germline-derived CDR1 and CDR2 are SGHNT and YYREEE (reference sequence). The CDR3 DNA reads TGTGCCAGCAGCTTGGGGCTAGCGCAACAAGAGACCCAGTACTTC. This gives the protein CASSLGLAQQETQYF.

This clonotype was detected many times. J is TRBJ1-2 and V is TRBV7-2; a weak D match, TRBD1 (5 bases). This CDR3 region has 13 residues. Trimming took off 5 bases at V and 8 bases at J, with 15 bases between the two ends. CDR1 and CDR2 (germline): SGHTA, FQGNSA. The CDR3 DNA sequence: TGTGCCAGCAGCCGCCGGGTAGGGGAGGGCTACACCTTC. Translated: CASSRRVGEGYTF.

This sequence joins TRBV20-1 and TRBJ2-3; 13 bases match TRBD2. V was pared by 0 bases and J by 4 bases, with 10 bases of the junction left unmatched. Germline V gene data show CDR1 as DFQATT and CDR2 as SNEGSKA (reference sequence). The CDR3 length is 18 residues. CDR3: CSARDPLLAGGRADTQYF. CDR3 coding DNA: TGCAGTGCTAGAGATCCCCTACTAGCGGGGGGGAGGGCAGATACGCAGTATTTT.

This clonotype was recorded at least ten times. The genes are TRBV29-1 and TRBJ1-4, with 7 bases that match TRBD1. Germline trimming cut 3 bases from V and 5 bases from J; bases unmatched to any gene: 6. Germline lookup yields CDR1 SQVTM and CDR2 ANQGSEA. The CDR3 totals 14 residues. In DNA form, the CDR3 reads TGCAGCGTTGAGGTGGGACAGCCAAATGAAAAACTGTTTTTT. Amino acid sequence: CSVEVGQPNEKLFF.

Many counts were recorded for this clonotype. J is TRBJ1-1 and V is TRBV19; D unclear. The V gene lost 1 base and the J gene lost 1 base, with 7 bases spanning the gap. This CDR3 spans 14 amino acids. Germline lookup yields CDR1 LNHDA and CDR2 SQIVND (reference sequence). This CDR3 is CASSIGRTNTEAFF. The CDR3 coding sequence is TGTGCCAGTAGTATAGGGCGGACGAACACTGAAGCTTTCTTT.

This clonotype was recorded at least ten times. The genes are TRBV7-9 and TRBJ1-1; TRBD1 is a possible D gene (5 bases). The CDR3 spans 14 residues. CDR1 is SEHNR, CDR2 FQNEAQ, per germline (reference sequence). V lost 2 bases, J lost 1 base, and 8 bases lay in between. The CDR3 bases are TGTGCCAGCAGCTTATGGGGGTCGAACACTGAAGCTTTCTTT. It translates to CASSLWGSNTEAFF.

The sample holds many counts of this clonotype. This chain uses TRBV6-2 or TRBV6-3 with TRBJ2-1, with D perhaps TRBD1 (6 bases). The CDR3 runs to 13 residues. V lost 6 bases and J 8 bases, leaving 14 bases between the germline ends. Germline CDR1 and CDR2: MNHEY and SVGEGT. The chain's CDR3 is CASSPQGSDEQFF. The CDR3 DNA reads as TGTGCCAGCAGCCCACAGGGTAGCGATGAGCAGTTCTTC.